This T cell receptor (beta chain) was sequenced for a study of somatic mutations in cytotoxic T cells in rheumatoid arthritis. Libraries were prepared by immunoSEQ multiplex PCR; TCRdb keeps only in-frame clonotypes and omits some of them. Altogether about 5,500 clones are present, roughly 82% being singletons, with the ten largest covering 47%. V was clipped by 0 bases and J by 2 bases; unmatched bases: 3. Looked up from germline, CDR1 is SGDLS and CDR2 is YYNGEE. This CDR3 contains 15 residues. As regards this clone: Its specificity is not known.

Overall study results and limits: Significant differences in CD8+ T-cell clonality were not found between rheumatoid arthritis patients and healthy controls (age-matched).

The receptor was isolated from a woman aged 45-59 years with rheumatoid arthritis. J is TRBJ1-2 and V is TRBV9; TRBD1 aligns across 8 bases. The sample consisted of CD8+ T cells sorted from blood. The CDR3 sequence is CASSVGGQANYGYTF. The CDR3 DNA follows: TGTGCCAGCAGCGTAGGGGGACAGGCCAACTATGGCTACACCTTC.